Detailed here is one TCR beta chain. Antigen specificity is unknown. The data belong to a study of cytomegalovirus exposure and HLA in healthy donors. Overall study context: Findings of an earlier analysis included over 95 million unique TCR beta sequences from around 180 million T cells. Whole-study results and caveats: Among TCR beta chains, those listed as cytomegalovirus-associated numbered around 160.

Between the trimmed V and J ends, which lost 0 bases and 3 bases, there was a span of 12 bases. The CDR3 runs to 15 residues. The germline V gene encodes CDR1 MNHEY and CDR2 SVGAGI. Primers for the PCR totalled 60 Vbeta and 13 Jbeta. This table comes from immunoSEQ multiplex PCR, and its TCRdb copy is limited to in-frame clones, with some not included. The sample gives over 200,000 clones, 70% to 90% of which show up once; 1.3% is in the top ten. This TCR derives from a human donor in good health. The chain employs TRBV6-5 and TRBJ2-7; D not resolved. The specimen was PBMCs. Here the CDR3 reads CASSYSSASYYEQYF. DNA of the CDR3: TGTGCCAGCAGTTACTCATCCGCTAGTTACTACGAGCAGTACTTC.